This T cell receptor (beta chain) was sequenced during a study of blood T cell repertoires in COVID-19 (TCRdb year 2020). Study-level background: The collaborator samples originated in the United States, Italy and Spain and spanned the acute and convalescent phases of COVID-19. The material from the prospective study consisted of cDNA or gDNA derived from T cells, B-cell-depleted T cells, or PBMCs. The dataset comprised deeply sampled blood TCRbeta repertoires from subjects exposed to, actively infected with, or recovered from COVID-19. The repertoires were released in a freely available public database meant as a resource for research on the immune response to SARS-CoV-2. Samples came from the ongoing ImmuneRACE study (first 160 participants) plus 1,254 subjects from 6 global collaborators. Nearly every sample came with metadata listing a de-identified subject ID, COVID-19 status, age in years and sex. HLA class I and class II types, where available, came from metadata supplied by the sample provider rather than from assay-based typing. General conclusions and limits of the study: How much clinical and demographic metadata was included differed by source and by participant, and the metadata was provided uncurated.

In the prospective study, participants were roughly 18 to 90 years old, resided in about two dozen geographic areas of the United States, and were enrolled through a virtual design. To assign participants to cohorts, the prospective study relied on clinical history that participants themselves reported in a screening survey and a study questionnaire. Recovered participants in ImmuneRACE Cohort 3 were defined as having two consecutive negative NP/OP PCR tests, clearance from a healthcare professional, or resolution of symptoms. In the prospective study, mobile phlebotomists collected whole blood, serum and a nasopharyngeal or oropharyngeal swab from each participant. Prospective study participants could optionally give additional blood draws and questionnaires over a roughly 2-month period. Before DNA extraction, prospective study blood samples were shipped either frozen or at room temperature.

TCRbeta CDR3 regions were amplified from genomic DNA by means of the immunoSEQ Assay, a bias-controlled multiplex PCR. Under the source paper's analysis protocol: The number of nucleated cells in each sample was estimated by amplification of reference gene primers within the assay. Sequence reads were collapsed and filtered to measure the absolute abundance of every unique TCRbeta CDR3 rearrangement. For each sample, productive Simpson clonality was calculated as the square root of Simpson's diversity index across productive rearrangements. TCRdb limited this immuneACCESS table to in-frame rearrangements with V and J called. A share of clones is missing; checked studies link under half to unresolved V genes, and the rest is unexplained. That table supplies the V and J calls and clone size; D and trimming were determined from the DNA. Counted in this sample were about 350,000 clones; approximately 84% of them appeared once. Of the sample, roughly 1% falls within the top ten clones.

Comments on this clone: Which antigen it targets is not known. One base away there is no much larger clone; base qualities are not given.

The source of this sequence is a woman aged 25 to 39 who had recovered from COVID-19. The sample comprised PBMCs or T cells enriched from blood (not recorded which).

The DNA sequence follows: TGTGCCAGTAGTAGGTGGGGACAGGGGGCCCCCGGGGAGCTGTTTTTT. This is translated as CASSRWGQGAPGELFF. This chain is built from TRBV19 and TRBJ2-2; TRBD1 aligns with 12 central bases. From V the trimming removes 4 bases and from J it removes 6 bases, while the gene matches leave 6 bases of the junction unaccounted for. In the germline V gene (reference sequence), CDR1 corresponds to LNHDA and CDR2 to SQIVND. Including the terminal cysteine and phenylalanine, the CDR3 comprises 16 residues. The kept DNA is CDR3 alone, 48 bases in frame from the first base.